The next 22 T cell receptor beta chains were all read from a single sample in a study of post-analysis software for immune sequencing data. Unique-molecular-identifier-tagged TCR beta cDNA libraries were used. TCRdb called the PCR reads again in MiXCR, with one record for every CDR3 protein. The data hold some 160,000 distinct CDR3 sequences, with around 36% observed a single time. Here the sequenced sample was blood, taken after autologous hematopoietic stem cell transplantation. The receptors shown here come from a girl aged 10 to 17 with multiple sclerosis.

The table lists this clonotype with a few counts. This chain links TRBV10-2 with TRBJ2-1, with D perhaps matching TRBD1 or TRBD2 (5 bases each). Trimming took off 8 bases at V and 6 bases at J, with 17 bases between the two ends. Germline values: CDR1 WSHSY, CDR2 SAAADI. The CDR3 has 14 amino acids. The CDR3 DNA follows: TGCGCCAGCTGCCCCTTGGGGCGGGCCAATGAGCAGTTCTTC. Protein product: CASCPLGRANEQFF.

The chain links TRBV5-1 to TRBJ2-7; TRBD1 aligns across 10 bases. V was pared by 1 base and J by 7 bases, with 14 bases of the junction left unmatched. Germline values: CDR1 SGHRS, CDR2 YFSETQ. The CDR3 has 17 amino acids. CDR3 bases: TGCGCCAGCAGCTTGTCGTTGCGGGACAGGGGACCACGGGAGCAGTACTTC. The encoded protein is CASSLSLRDRGPREQYF.

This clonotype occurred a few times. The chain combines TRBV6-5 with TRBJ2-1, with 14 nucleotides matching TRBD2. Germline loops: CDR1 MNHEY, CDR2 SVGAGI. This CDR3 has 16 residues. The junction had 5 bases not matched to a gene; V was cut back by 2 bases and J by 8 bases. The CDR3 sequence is CASSYPGTSGSHEQFF. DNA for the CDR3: TGTGCCAGCAGTTACCCAGGGACTAGCGGGAGCCATGAGCAGTTCTTC.

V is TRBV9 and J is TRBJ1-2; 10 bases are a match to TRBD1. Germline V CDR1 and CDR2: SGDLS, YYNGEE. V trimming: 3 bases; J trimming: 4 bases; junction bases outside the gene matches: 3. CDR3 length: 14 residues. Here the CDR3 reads CASSARDRGYGYTF. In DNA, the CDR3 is TGTGCCAGCAGCGCCCGGGACAGGGGCTATGGCTACACCTTC.

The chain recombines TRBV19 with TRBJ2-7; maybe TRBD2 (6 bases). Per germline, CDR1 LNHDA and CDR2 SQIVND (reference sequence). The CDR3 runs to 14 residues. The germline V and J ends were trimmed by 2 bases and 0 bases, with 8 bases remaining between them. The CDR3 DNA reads TGTGCCAGTAGTATAAGGAGGGGCTCCTACGAGCAGTACTTC. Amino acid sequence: CASSIRRGSYEQYF.

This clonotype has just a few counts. The CDR3 sequence is CSARDSQGYGYTF. CDR3 nucleotides: TGCAGTGCTAGAGATAGCCAGGGCTATGGCTACACCTTC. This chain links TRBV20-1 with TRBJ1-2, with D possibly matching TRBD1 (5 bases). This CDR3 has 13 residues. Germline V gene data show CDR1 as DFQATT and CDR2 as SNEGSKA (reference sequence). V was shortened by 0 bases and J by 4 bases, with 9 bases between the two germline ends.

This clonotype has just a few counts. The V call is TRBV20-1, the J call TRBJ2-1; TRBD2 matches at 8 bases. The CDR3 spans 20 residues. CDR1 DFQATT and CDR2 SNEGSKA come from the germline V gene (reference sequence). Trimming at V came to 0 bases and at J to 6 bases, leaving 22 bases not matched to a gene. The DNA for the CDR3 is TGCAGTGCTAGAGATTTTACCGGGAGGGCCGCGATTGCTATCCCCAATGAGCAGTTCTTC. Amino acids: CSARDFTGRAAIAIPNEQFF.

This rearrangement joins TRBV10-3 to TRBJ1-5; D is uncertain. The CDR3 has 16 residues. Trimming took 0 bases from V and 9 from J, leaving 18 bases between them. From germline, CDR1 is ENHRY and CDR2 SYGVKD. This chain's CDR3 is CAISESGGSGVGPQHF. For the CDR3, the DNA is TGTGCCATCAGTGAGTCTGGTGGCAGCGGAGTGGGGCCCCAGCATTTT.

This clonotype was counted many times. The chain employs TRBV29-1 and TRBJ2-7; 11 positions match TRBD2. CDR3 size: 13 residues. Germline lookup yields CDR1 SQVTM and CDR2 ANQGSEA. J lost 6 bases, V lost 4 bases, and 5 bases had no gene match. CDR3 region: CSVATSGRGEQYF. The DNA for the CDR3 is TGCAGCGTTGCAACTAGCGGGAGAGGCGAGCAGTACTTC.

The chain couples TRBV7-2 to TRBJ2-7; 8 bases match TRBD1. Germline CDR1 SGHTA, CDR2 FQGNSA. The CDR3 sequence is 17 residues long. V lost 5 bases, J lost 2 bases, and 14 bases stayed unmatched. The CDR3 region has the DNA TGTGCCAGCAGCCACCGACGCGGGACAGGCATGCCCTACGAGCAGTACTTC. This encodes CASSHRRGTGMPYEQYF. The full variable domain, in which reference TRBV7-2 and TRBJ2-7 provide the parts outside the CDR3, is GAGVSQSPSNKVTEKGKDVELRCDPISGHTALYWYRQSLGQGLEFLIYFQGNSAPDKSGLPSDRFSAERTGGSVSTLTIQRTQQEDSAVYLCASSHRRGTGMPYEQYFGPGTRLTVT.

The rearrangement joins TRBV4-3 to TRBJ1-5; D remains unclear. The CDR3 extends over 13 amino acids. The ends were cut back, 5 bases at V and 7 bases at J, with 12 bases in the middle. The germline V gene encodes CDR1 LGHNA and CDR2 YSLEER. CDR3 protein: CASSYELRQPQHF. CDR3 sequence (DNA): TGCGCCAGCAGCTATGAGCTCAGGCAGCCCCAGCATTTT.

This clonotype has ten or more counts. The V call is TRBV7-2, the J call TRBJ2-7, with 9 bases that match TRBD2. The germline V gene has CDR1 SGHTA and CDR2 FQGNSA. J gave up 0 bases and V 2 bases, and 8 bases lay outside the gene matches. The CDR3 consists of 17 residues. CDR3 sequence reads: CASSLLSGRTNSYEQYF. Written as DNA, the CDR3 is TGTGCCAGCAGCTTACTGAGCGGGAGGACCAACTCCTACGAGCAGTACTTC.

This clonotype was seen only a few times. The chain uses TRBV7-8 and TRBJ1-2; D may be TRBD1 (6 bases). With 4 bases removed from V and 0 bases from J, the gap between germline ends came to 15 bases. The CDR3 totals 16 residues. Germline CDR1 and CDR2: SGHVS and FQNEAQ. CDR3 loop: CASSSPQGLANYGYTF. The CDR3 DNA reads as TGTGCCAGCAGCTCTCCGCAGGGGTTAGCTAACTATGGCTACACCTTC.

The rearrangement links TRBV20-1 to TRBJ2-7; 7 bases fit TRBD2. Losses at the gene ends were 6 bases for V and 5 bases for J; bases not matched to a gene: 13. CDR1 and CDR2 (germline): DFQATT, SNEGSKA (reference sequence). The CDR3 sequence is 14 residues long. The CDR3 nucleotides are TGCAGTGCGAGCGGGACGGTGGGGCGCCACGAGCAGTACTTC. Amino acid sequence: CSASGTVGRHEQYF.

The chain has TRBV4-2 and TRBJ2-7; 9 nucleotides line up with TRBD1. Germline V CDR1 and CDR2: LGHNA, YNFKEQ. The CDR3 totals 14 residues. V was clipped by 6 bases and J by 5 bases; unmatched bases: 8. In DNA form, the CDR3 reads TGTGCCAGCAGTCCCGGGACAGGGTGGAACGAGCAGTACTTC. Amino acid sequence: CASSPGTGWNEQYF.

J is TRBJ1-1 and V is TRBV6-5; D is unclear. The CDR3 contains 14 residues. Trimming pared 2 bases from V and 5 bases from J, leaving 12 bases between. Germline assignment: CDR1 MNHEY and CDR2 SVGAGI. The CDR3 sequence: CASSYGSRGTEAFF. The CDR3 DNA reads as TGTGCCAGCAGTTACGGGTCACGAGGAACTGAAGCTTTCTTT.

The chain's CDR3 is CSARVWGQTTMYTEAFF. The CDR3 DNA sequence: TGCAGTGCTAGGGTTTGGGGACAAACGACGATGTATACTGAAGCTTTCTTT. This chain links TRBV20-1 with TRBJ1-1; TRBD1 is a possible D gene (6 bases). The V end was cut by 3 bases, the J end by 5 bases, with 25 bases between. The germline CDR1 and CDR2 sequences are DFQATT and SNEGSKA (reference sequence). The CDR3 runs to 17 residues.

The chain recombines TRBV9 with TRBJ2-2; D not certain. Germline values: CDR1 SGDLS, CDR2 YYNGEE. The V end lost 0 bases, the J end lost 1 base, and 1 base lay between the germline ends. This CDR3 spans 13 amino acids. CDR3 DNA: TGTGCCAGCAGCGTAGGGAACACCGGGGAGCTGTTTTTT. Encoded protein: CASSVGNTGELFF.

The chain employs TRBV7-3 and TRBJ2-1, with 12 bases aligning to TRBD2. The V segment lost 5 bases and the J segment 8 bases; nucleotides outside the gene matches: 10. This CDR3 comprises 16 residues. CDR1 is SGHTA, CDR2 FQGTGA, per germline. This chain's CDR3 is CASSGAGTSGRDEQFF. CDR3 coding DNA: TGTGCCAGCAGCGGAGCCGGGACTAGCGGGCGCGATGAGCAGTTCTTC.

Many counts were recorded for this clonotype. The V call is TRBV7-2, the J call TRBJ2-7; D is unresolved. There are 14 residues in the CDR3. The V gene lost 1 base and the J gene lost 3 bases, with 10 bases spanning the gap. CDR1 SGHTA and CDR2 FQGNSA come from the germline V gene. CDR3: CASSLELPRYEQYF. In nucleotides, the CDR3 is TGTGCCAGCAGCTTAGAACTCCCCCGCTACGAGCAGTACTTC.

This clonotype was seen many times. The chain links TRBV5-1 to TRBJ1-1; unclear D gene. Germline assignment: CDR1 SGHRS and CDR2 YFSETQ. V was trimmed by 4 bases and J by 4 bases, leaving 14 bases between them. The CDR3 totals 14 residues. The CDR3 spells CASSPDTLGTEAFF. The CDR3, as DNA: TGCGCCAGCAGCCCCGACACCCTGGGCACTGAAGCTTTCTTT.

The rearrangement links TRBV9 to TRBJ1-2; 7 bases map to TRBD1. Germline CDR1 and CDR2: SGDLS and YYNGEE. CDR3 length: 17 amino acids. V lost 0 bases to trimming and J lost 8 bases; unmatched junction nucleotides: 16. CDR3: CASSVGETGRKRGGYTF. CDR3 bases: TGTGCCAGCAGCGTAGGGGAGACAGGGCGGAAGCGAGGCGGCTACACCTTC.